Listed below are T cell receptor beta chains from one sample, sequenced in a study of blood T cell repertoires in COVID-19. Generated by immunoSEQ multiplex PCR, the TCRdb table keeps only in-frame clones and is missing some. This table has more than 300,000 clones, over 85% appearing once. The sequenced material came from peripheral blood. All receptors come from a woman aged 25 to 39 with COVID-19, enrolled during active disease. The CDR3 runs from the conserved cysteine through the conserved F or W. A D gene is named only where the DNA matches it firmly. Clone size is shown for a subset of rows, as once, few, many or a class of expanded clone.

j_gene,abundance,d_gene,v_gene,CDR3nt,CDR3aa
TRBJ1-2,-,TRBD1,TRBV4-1,TGCGCCAGCAGCCAAGCCCCGGGACAGCGGCAGGGAAGCTACACCTTC,CASSQAPGQRQGSYTF
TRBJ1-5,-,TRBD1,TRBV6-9,TGTGCCAGCCTGCAGGACAGGGGGCATAATCAGCCCCAGCATTTT,CASLQDRGHNQPQHF
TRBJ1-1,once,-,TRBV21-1,TGTGCCAGCACCCCGACAGTTAACACTGAAGCTTTCTTT,CASTPTVNTEAFF
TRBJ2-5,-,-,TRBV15,TGTGCCACCAGCAGAGATGGAGGGACCCAAGAGACCCAGTACTTC,CATSRDGGTQETQYF
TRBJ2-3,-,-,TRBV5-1,TGCGCCAGCAGTTTCGACATGGATACGCAGTATTTT,CASSFDMDTQYF
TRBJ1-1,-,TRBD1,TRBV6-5,TGTGCCAGCGACAGACAGGGGGCTTACACTGAAGCTTTCTTT,CASDRQGAYTEAFF
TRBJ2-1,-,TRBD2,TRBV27,TGTGCCAGCAGTTCCTCCCTGACTAGCGGAATTTCCTACAATGAGCAGTTCTTC,CASSSSLTSGISYNEQFF
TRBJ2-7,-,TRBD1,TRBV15,TGTGCCACCAGCCCCATTCGGGGGACAGGGGACGAGCAGTACTTC,CATSPIRGTGDEQYF
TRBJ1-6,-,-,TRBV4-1,TGCGCCAGCAGCCAAGCAGGGAATTTGCCGAATTCACCCCTCCACTTT,CASSQAGNLPNSPLHF
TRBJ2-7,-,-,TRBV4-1,TGCGCCAGCAGCCCTGGACTCGGGGGCGAGCAGTACTTC,CASSPGLGGEQYF
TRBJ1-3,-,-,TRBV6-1,TGTGCCAGCAGTGAGGTCTACTCTGGAAACACCATATATTTT,CASSEVYSGNTIYF
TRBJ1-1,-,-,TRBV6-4,TGTGCCAGCAGTGAAGTAGGCGGACATTACACTGAAGCTTTCTTT,CASSEVGGHYTEAFF
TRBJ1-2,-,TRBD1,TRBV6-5,TGTGCCAGCAGGCGGACAGGGGGCAACTATGGCTACACCTTC,CASRRTGGNYGYTF
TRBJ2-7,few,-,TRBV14,TGTGCCAGCAGCCAAGTGGGACACGCCTACGAGCAGTACTTC,CASSQVGHAYEQYF
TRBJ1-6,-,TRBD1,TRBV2,TGTGCCAGCAGCGCAGAGTGGACAGGGAATTCACCCCTCCACTTT,CASSAEWTGNSPLHF
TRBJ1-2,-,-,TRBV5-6,TGTGCCAGCAGCCCCTGGACAGTTAGCCCTAACTATGGCTACACCTTC,CASSPWTVSPNYGYTF
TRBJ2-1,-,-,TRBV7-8,TGTGCCAGCAGTTTGGGGGGGGCTCACAATGAGCAGTTCTTC,CASSLGGAHNEQFF
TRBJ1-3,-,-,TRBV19,TGTGCCAGTAGTATAGGGAGAACGGCCGATGGGTCTGGAAACACCATATATTTT,CASSIGRTADGSGNTIYF
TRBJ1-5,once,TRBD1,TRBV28,TGTGCCAGCAGCTACAGGGGGATAAACAATCAGCCCCAGCATTTT,CASSYRGINNQPQHF
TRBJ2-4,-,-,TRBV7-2,TGTGCCAGCAGCTTCGTGGACAGTCTGTCAACGAAAAACATTCAGTACTTC,CASSFVDSLSTKNIQYF
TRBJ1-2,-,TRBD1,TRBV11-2,TGTGCCAGCAGCTTATGGGACAGCGGGGGCTACACCTTC,CASSLWDSGGYTF
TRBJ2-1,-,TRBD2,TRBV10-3,TGTGCCATCCGATTAGCGGGGGATGAGCAGTTCTTC,CAIRLAGDEQFF
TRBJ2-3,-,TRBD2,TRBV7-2,TGTGCCAGCAGCTTAGAGGGCGGGGGGACCACAGATACGCAGTATTTT,CASSLEGGGTTDTQYF
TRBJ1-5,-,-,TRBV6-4,TGTGCCAGCAGCCCAGAACCTAGCAATCAGCCCCAGCATTTT,CASSPEPSNQPQHF
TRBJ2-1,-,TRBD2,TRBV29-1,TGCAGCGTTCCCAGCGGGGGAAATGAGCAGTTCTTC,CSVPSGGNEQFF
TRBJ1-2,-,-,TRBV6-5,TGTGCCAGCAGAAAAACAGTGTCGGGGGGCTACACCTTC,CASRKTVSGGYTF
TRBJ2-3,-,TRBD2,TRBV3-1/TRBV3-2,TGTGCCAGCAGCCAAGATAGACTAGCGGGGGCCACGCAGTATTTT,CASSQDRLAGATQYF
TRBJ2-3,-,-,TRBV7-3,TGTGCCAGCAGCCAGCGACTGGGCACAGATACGCAGTATTTT,CASSQRLGTDTQYF
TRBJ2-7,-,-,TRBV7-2,TGTGCCAGCAGCCCCGGCTACGAGCAGTACTTC,CASSPGYEQYF
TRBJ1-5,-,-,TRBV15,TGTGCCACCAGCCATCGGGGGGATAGCAATCAGCCCCAGCATTTT,CATSHRGDSNQPQHF
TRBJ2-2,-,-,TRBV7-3,TGTGCCAGCAGCCTAGGCCCGACGGCCGGGGAGCTGTTTTTT,CASSLGPTAGELFF
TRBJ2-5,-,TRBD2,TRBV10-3,TGTGCCATCAGCGGGACTAGCGGGGTGGGGCAAGAGACCCAGTACTTC,CAISGTSGVGQETQYF
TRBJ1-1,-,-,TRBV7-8,TGTGCCAGCAGCAAAAAGTCGGGGTTGAACACTGAAGCTTTCTTT,CASSKKSGLNTEAFF
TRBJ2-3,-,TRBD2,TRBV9,TGTGCCAGTTCCCGGTCCCGGGGGGGCACAGATACGCAGTATTTT,CASSRSRGGTDTQYF
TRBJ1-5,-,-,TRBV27,TGTGCCAGCAGTGGGAGGGGCTCTCAGCCCCAGCATTTT,CASSGRGSQPQHF
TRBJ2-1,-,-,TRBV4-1,TGCGCCAGCAGCCAAGAGGTAACCGGGACATTCATAAATGAGCAGTTCTTC,CASSQEVTGTFINEQFF
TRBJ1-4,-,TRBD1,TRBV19,TGTGCCAGTAGTAATCCGTCCCGGGACAGCGGGGAAAAACTGTTTTTT,CASSNPSRDSGEKLFF
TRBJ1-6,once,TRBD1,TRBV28,TGTGCCAGCAGTCCCCCAGACAGGGGAGGCTCACCCCTCCACTTT,CASSPPDRGGSPLHF
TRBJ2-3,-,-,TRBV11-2,TGTGCCAGCAGCCCTTGGACTAGCACAGATACGCAGTATTTT,CASSPWTSTDTQYF
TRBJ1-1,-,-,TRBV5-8,TGTGCCAGCAGCTTGGACGGGGGACCTGAAGCTTTCTTT,CASSLDGGPEAFF
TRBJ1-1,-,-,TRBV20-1,TGCAGTGCTAGTCGGGGAATTGGCACTGAAGCTTTCTTT,CSASRGIGTEAFF
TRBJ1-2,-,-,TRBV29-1,TGCAGCGTTGAAGCCCGACAGGTCCACTATGGCTACACCTTC,CSVEARQVHYGYTF
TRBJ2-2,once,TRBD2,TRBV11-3,TGTGCCAGCAGCTTTCCCGGACTAGCGGGTAACACCGGGGAGCTGTTTTTT,CASSFPGLAGNTGELFF
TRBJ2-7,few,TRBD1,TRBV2,TGTGCCAGCAGTGAACAGGGGGAGATTTACGAGCAGTACTTC,CASSEQGEIYEQYF
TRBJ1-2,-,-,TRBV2,TGTGCCAGCAGTACTTATCCTAACTATGGCTACACCTTC,CASSTYPNYGYTF